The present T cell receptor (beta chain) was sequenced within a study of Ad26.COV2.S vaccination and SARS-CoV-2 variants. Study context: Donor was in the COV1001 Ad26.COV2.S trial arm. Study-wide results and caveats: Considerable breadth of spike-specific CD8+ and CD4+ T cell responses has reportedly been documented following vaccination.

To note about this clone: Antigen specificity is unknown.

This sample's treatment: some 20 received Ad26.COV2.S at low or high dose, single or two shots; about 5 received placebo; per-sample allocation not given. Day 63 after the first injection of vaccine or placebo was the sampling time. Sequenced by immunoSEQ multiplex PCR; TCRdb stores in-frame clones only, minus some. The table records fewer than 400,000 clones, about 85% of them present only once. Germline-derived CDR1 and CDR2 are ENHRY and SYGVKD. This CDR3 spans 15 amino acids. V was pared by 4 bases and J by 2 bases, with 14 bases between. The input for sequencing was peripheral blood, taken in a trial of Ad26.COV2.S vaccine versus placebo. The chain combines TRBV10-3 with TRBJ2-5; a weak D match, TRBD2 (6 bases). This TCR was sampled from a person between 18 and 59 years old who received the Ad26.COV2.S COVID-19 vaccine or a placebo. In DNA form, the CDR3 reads TGTGCCATCAGTGGCAATTCGCGGGGTCAAGAGACCCAGTACTTC. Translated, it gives CAISGNSRGQETQYF.